The 31 T cell receptor beta chains below were found in one sample sequenced in a study of CD8 T cells in ankylosing spondylitis. The study's findings and limits: A TCR beta motif of roughly eight highly homologous variants appeared characteristic of ankylosing spondylitis blood.

TCRdb re-derived calls from the 5' RACE reads in MiXCR, one entry per CDR3 protein. Of about 540,000 distinct CDR3 sequences listed, roughly an eighth are singletons. Antigens of these TCRs are unknown. The material sequenced was blood, either unsorted or a sorted T cell fraction (not recorded which). Receptors originate from a male donor with ankylosing spondylitis.

This clonotype turned up a few times. The chain uses TRBV7-2 and TRBJ2-5, with D possibly matching TRBD1 (8 bases). Trimming stripped 5 bases from V and 6 bases from J, with 19 bases between. Germline V gene sequence: CDR1 SGHTA, CDR2 FQGNSA. This CDR3 has 15 residues. CDR3 DNA sequence: TGTGCCAGCAGCCGGGAGGCAGGGGGCGTGAAGACCCAGTACTTC. Its translation: CASSREAGGVKTQYF.

There are many counts of this clonotype. The chain employs TRBV6-1 and TRBJ1-2; 7 nucleotides line up with TRBD1. V lost 3 bases and J lost 6; bases outside the gene matches: 7. Germline V gene sequence: CDR1 MNHNS, CDR2 SASEGT. CDR3 size: 14 residues. CDR3 DNA: TGTGCCAGCAGTGATTTTCAGGGGGAGGATGGCTACACCTTC. Translation: CASSDFQGEDGYTF.

The chain carries TRBV27 and TRBJ1-2, with 7 nucleotides matching TRBD1. Losses at the gene ends were 8 bases for V and 2 bases for J; bases not matched to a gene: 8. This CDR3 comprises 14 residues. The germline V gene encodes CDR1 MNHEY and CDR2 SMNVEV (reference sequence). CDR3 in amino acids: CASGPTGPNYGYTF. As DNA, the CDR3 is TGTGCCAGCGGCCCGACAGGGCCCAACTATGGCTACACCTTC.

This clonotype was seen at least ten times. The gene calls are TRBV7-9 and TRBJ1-5, with D unresolved. Germline loops: CDR1 SEHNR, CDR2 FQNEAQ (reference sequence). V lost 5 bases, J lost 1 base, and 9 bases lay in between. The CDR3 is 14 residues long. CDR3 amino acids: CASSLVGSNQPQHF. The CDR3 DNA is TGTGCCAGCAGCCTCGTAGGGAGCAATCAGCCCCAGCATTTT.

This clonotype came up a few times. The chain combines TRBV4-1 with TRBJ2-3; D ambiguous. The V end lost 1 base, the J end lost 1 base, and 9 bases lay between the germline ends. Per germline, CDR1 MGHRA and CDR2 YSYEKL. CDR3 length equals 15 residues. The CDR3 spells CASSQVQRGTDTQYF. The CDR3 DNA reads as TGCGCCAGCAGCCAAGTTCAGCGCGGCACAGATACGCAGTATTTT.

This clonotype has just a few counts. The V gene is TRBV5-6, the J gene TRBJ2-1; either TRBD1 or TRBD2 may supply D (6 bases each). CDR3 length equals 13 residues. The V end lost 5 bases, the J end lost 9 bases, and 15 bases lay between the germline ends. Germline-derived CDR1 and CDR2 are SGHDT and YYEEEE. The CDR3 region has the DNA TGTGCCAGCAGATGGCTGGGGGGCGGTGAGCAGTTCTTC. Its translation is CASRWLGGGEQFF.

The rearrangement links TRBV15 to TRBJ1-5, with unresolved D. This CDR3 comprises 17 residues. The germline V and J ends were trimmed by 0 bases and 2 bases, with 14 bases remaining between them. The germline gives CDR1 LNHNV, CDR2 YYDKDF (reference sequence). CDR3 protein: CATSRDPGSGGNQPQHF. DNA of the CDR3: TGTGCCACCAGCAGAGATCCGGGGAGTGGTGGCAATCAGCCCCAGCATTTT.

This clonotype was seen many times. The chain joins TRBV5-1 to TRBJ2-1; perhaps TRBD2 as D (5 bases). The CDR3 sequence is 16 residues long. The V gene lost 4 bases and the J gene lost 4 bases, with 18 bases spanning the gap. From germline, CDR1 is SGHRS and CDR2 YFSETQ. The chain's CDR3 is CASSVATGTLYNEQFF. The CDR3 DNA reads as TGCGCCAGCAGCGTCGCGACGGGAACGCTTTACAATGAGCAGTTCTTC.

This clonotype was observed a handful of times. J is TRBJ2-5 and V is TRBV15; 8 nucleotides match TRBD2. The CDR3 totals 15 residues. Germline CDR1 reads LNHNV; CDR2 reads YYDKDF (reference sequence). V lost 0 bases, J lost 5 bases, and 5 bases stayed unmatched. CDR3 in DNA: TGTGCCACCAGCAGAGATCTCGGGGGGGCGGAGACCCAGTACTTC. This sequence encodes CATSRDLGGAETQYF.

This chain uses TRBV5-1 with TRBJ2-3, with D hard to call. This CDR3 comprises 16 residues. V lost 0 bases and J lost 0, with 11 bases in between. CDR1 is SGHRS, CDR2 YFSETQ, per germline. CDR3 DNA: TGCGCCAGCAGCTTGGCCGACTCGCCGAGCACAGATACGCAGTATTTT. It codes for CASSLADSPSTDTQYF.

This clonotype was found a few times. This chain uses TRBV21-1 with TRBJ1-1; the table's D call, TRBD1, was not checked against the DNA. TRBV21-1 is deemed a pseudogene. The CDR3 runs 15 residues. The CDR3 DNA sequence: TGTGCCAGCAGCAAAGGACAGGGTTGGAACACTGAAGCTTTCTTT. This gives the protein CASSKGQGWNTEAFF.

In this sample, this clonotype turned up a few times. V is TRBV12-5 and J is TRBJ1-6; a possible D gene is TRBD1 (6 bases). Germline V gene data show CDR1 as LGHNT and CDR2 as FRNRAP. This CDR3 has 13 residues. Trimming shortened V by 7 bases and J by 7 bases, and 11 bases separated the two germline ends. CDR3 protein: CASASGGNSPLHF. DNA of the CDR3: TGTGCTAGTGCCTCGGGGGGCAATTCACCCCTCCACTTT.

The chain joins TRBV20-1 to TRBJ2-5; 11 positions agree with TRBD1. The V gene end was trimmed by 6 bases and the J gene end by 3 bases; junction bases not matched to a gene: 9. CDR1 is DFQATT and CDR2 is SNEGSKA in the germline V gene (reference sequence). This CDR3 contains 15 residues. DNA for the CDR3: TGCAGTGCGGCCCCCGGGACAGGGGGAAAAGAGACCCAGTACTTC. It encodes CSAAPGTGGKETQYF.

This clonotype was detected ten times or more. The CDR3 bases are TGTGCCAGCAGTAAAACACGGAGGGGGGATCAGCCCCAGCATTTT. The encoded protein is CASSKTRRGDQPQHF. The rearrangement joins TRBV6-1 to TRBJ1-5; possibly TRBD1 for D (6 bases). CDR1 is MNHNS, CDR2 SASEGT, per germline. Trimming left V 5 bases short and J 5 bases short, with 16 bases between. The CDR3 loop spans 15 amino acids.

This clonotype was seen only a few times. The V call is TRBV6-2 or TRBV6-3, the J call TRBJ2-7; D might be TRBD1 (5 bases). Trimming left V 4 bases short and J 2 bases short, with 30 bases between. The CDR3 contains 20 residues. Per germline, CDR1 MNHEY and CDR2 SVGEGT. The CDR3 here is CASSSHTVMSDTDETYEQYV. The CDR3 nucleotides are TGTGCCAGCAGTTCTCATACGGTTATGTCGGACACCGACGAGACCTACGAGCAGTACGTC.

This clonotype was found many times. The chain employs TRBV13 and TRBJ2-1; 15 positions agree with TRBD2. V trimming: 5 bases; J trimming: 8 bases; junction bases outside the gene matches: 13. This CDR3 has 18 residues. CDR1 PRHDT and CDR2 FYEKMQ come from the germline V gene (reference sequence). The CDR3 is CASSTPSGLAGGRDEQFF. CDR3 DNA: TGTGCCAGCAGCACCCCTTCGGGACTAGCGGGAGGAAGGGATGAGCAGTTCTTC.

This clonotype was picked up many times. The rearrangement joins TRBV7-2 to TRBJ2-7; D might be TRBD2 (5 bases). Germline CDR1 is SGHTA and CDR2 is FQGNSA. Trimming left V 2 bases short and J 4 bases short, with 9 bases between. The CDR3 runs to 13 residues. CDR3 residues: CASSLREEYEQYF. The CDR3 nucleotides read TGTGCCAGCAGCTTACGGGAAGAATACGAGCAGTACTTC.

The chain links TRBV5-1 to TRBJ2-2; 9 positions match TRBD1. Unmatched junction bases numbered 3, after V lost 0 bases and J lost 3 bases. This CDR3 comprises 16 residues. The germline gives CDR1 SGHRS, CDR2 YFSETQ. Here the CDR3 reads CASSLVGTGYTGELFF. In DNA, the CDR3 is TGCGCCAGCAGCTTGGTTGGGACAGGGTACACCGGGGAGCTGTTTTTT.

The rearrangement uses TRBV7-8 and TRBJ2-7; TRBD2 is a possible D gene (5 bases). Germline CDR1 and CDR2: SGHVS and FQNEAQ. The V gene lost 5 bases and the J gene lost 2 bases, with 13 bases spanning the gap. This CDR3 comprises 14 residues. The CDR3 nucleotides are TGTGCCAGCAGCGTTTTGAGCGGCGCCTACGAGCAGTACGTC. Protein sequence: CASSVLSGAYEQYV.

This clonotype showed up just a few times. The chain joins TRBV10-3 to TRBJ2-3; 7 bases fit TRBD2. The CDR3 spans 14 residues. V dropped 2 bases and J dropped 4; count of bases not matched to a gene: 3. From germline, CDR1 is ENHRY and CDR2 SYGVKD. CDR3 loop: CAISESGIADTQYF. CDR3 nucleotide sequence: TGTGCCATCAGTGAGAGCGGGATCGCAGATACGCAGTATTTT.

The chain carries TRBV18 and TRBJ2-3, with 10 nucleotides matching TRBD2. J was trimmed by 2 bases and V by 4 bases; bases with no gene match: 6. CDR3 length: 16 residues. Germline-derived CDR1 and CDR2 are KGHSH and LQKENI. The CDR3 sequence: CASSLGLAENTDTQYF. The CDR3 region has the DNA TGTGCCAGCTCACTTGGACTAGCGGAGAACACAGATACGCAGTATTTT.

The chain has TRBV7-2 and TRBJ2-3; the match to TRBD2 covers 8 bases. With V trimmed by 4 bases and J by 2 bases, 5 bases remained unmatched. CDR1 is SGHTA, CDR2 FQGNSA, per germline. This CDR3 is built from 15 residues. CDR3 sequence (DNA): TGTGCCAGCAGCTACCGAGCGGGAGACACAGATACGCAGTATTTT. Its translation is CASSYRAGDTDTQYF.

Many counts were recorded for this clonotype. This chain's CDR3 is CASSSGLAFSTDTQYF. DNA of the CDR3: TGTGCCAGCAGCTCGGGACTAGCGTTTAGCACAGATACGCAGTATTTT. The chain couples TRBV7-7 to TRBJ2-3; 10 nucleotides agree with TRBD2. This CDR3 has 16 amino acids. Germline V gene lookup returns CDR1 SSHAT and CDR2 FNYEAQ (reference sequence). J was trimmed by 0 bases and V by 4 bases; bases with no gene match: 4.

This clonotype has at least ten counts. This rearrangement joins TRBV11-2 to TRBJ2-1; 7 bases match TRBD2. CDR1 and CDR2 from the germline V gene are SGHAT and FQNNGV. The CDR3 totals 15 residues. The V gene end was trimmed by 1 base and the J gene end by 2 bases; junction bases not matched to a gene: 2. The CDR3 region is CASSLGSGPYNEQFF. The CDR3, as DNA: TGTGCCAGCAGCTTAGGTAGCGGGCCCTACAATGAGCAGTTCTTC.

The chain recombines TRBV25-1 with TRBJ2-5; TRBD1 matches at 12 bases. V lost 7 bases and J lost 5; bases outside the gene matches: 8. The germline V gene has CDR1 MGHDK and CDR2 SYGVNS. This CDR3 comprises 15 residues. The CDR3, as DNA: TGTGCCAGCATACCCGGGACAGGGGGCGTGGAGACCCAGTACTTC. This translates into CASIPGTGGVETQYF.

The chain combines TRBV11-2 with TRBJ2-3; TRBD1 is a possible D gene (6 bases). Germline-derived CDR1 and CDR2 are SGHAT and FQNNGV. The CDR3 is made up of 15 amino acids. The V end was cut by 5 bases, the J end by 0 bases, with 12 bases between. The CDR3 region has the DNA TGTGCCAGCAGCACCCGACAGGTTAGCACAGATACGCAGTATTTT. Its protein product is CASSTRQVSTDTQYF. The complete variable domain, with remaining parts taken from reference TRBV11-2 and TRBJ2-3, reads EAGVAQSPRYKIIEKRQSVAFWCNPISGHATLYWYQQILGQGPKLLIQFQNNGVVDDSQLPKDRFSAERLKGVDSTLKIQPAKLEDSAVYLCASSTRQVSTDTQYFGPGTRLTVL.

V gene TRBV9 combines with J gene TRBJ2-1; 9 bases fit TRBD1. The V gene's germline CDR1 is SGDLS and CDR2 YYNGEE. The CDR3 covers 16 residues. Trimming took 1 base from V and 2 from J; bases not matched to a gene: 4. This CDR3 reads CASSVSTGGTYNEQFF. Here the CDR3 DNA reads TGTGCCAGCAGCGTATCGACAGGGGGTACCTACAATGAGCAGTTCTTC.

The chain couples TRBV12-3 or TRBV12-4 to TRBJ2-5, with D possibly TRBD2 on 6 matching bases. V was cut by 5 bases and J by 5 bases, with 12 bases left in between. The CDR3 runs 13 residues. The CDR3 here is CASSRRARETQYF. As DNA, the CDR3 is TGTGCCAGCAGTCGGAGGGCCAGGGAGACCCAGTACTTC.

This clonotype has only a few counts. The chain recombines TRBV18 with TRBJ2-4; TRBD2 matches at 7 bases. J lost 8 bases, V lost 2 bases, and 9 bases had no gene match. CDR3 length: 15 residues. Per the germline V gene, CDR1 is KGHSH and CDR2 is LQKENI. The CDR3 DNA reads TGTGCCAGCTCACCAAGTTCTGCGGGGGATGACATTCAGTACTTC. Translated, it gives CASSPSSAGDDIQYF.

This clonotype appeared a few times. The rearrangement links TRBV6-5 to TRBJ1-6; the D gene is possibly TRBD1 (6 bases). The CDR3 loop spans 13 amino acids. Germline V gene data show CDR1 as MNHEY and CDR2 as SVGAGI. Trimming removed 4 bases from V and 15 bases from J, with 16 bases in between. Here the CDR3 DNA reads TGTGCCAGCAGTTTCCCTGGACAGCCGCTCCTCCACTTT. Its protein product is CASSFPGQPLLHF.

This clonotype was detected a few times. The CDR3 DNA is TGTGCCAGCAGTTTATCGGACAGCAACGTCCTGACTTTC. The encoded protein is CASSLSDSNVLTF. The chain has TRBV27 and TRBJ2-6; weak D call: TRBD1 (6 bases). The CDR3 has 13 amino acids. Germline assignment: CDR1 MNHEY and CDR2 SMNVEV (reference sequence). Trimming shortened V by 0 bases and J by 9 bases, and 6 bases separated the two germline ends.